The entry that follows covers one T cell receptor beta chain sequence. Its antigen remains unidentified. The identical CDR3 is also encoded by other nucleotide sequences in the sample. The data were taken from a study of cytomegalovirus exposure and HLA in healthy donors. In the study overall: The study placed over 65% of its approximately 360 genotyped donors in the Caucasian-associated ancestry cluster.

Primers included in the PCR were 60 Vbeta and 13 Jbeta primers. Clones were read by immunoSEQ multiplex PCR, and TCRdb kept only the in-frame ones, dropping some. The table lists about 130,000 clones, about 70% of them singletons. General study points: The study had only CMV serostatus as immune exposure information.

This clonotype originated in a male donor in good health and CMV-seronegative. The source material was PBMCs.

In DNA, the CDR3 is TGCAGCGTTGAAAGGGGAGAGACCCAGTACTTC. It codes for CSVERGETQYF. The V and J genes are TRBV29-1 and TRBJ2-5, with TRBD1 as a possible D gene (5 bases). Germline CDR1 SQVTM, CDR2 ANQGSEA. V dropped 2 bases and J dropped 4 bases, with 5 bases sitting between them. The CDR3 loop spans 11 amino acids. Full variable domain (remainder filled in from reference TRBV29-1 and TRBJ2-5): SAVISQKPSRDICQRGTSLTIQCQVDSQVTMMFWYRQQPGQSLTLIATANQGSEATYESGFVIDKFPISRPNLTFSTLTVSNMSPEDSSIYLCSVERGETQYFGPGTRLLVL.